These 28 T cell receptor beta chains came from one sample sequenced in a study of metastatic and nonmetastatic thyroid tumors. Patients had received no treatment of any kind before thyroid surgery. TCRdb re-called clones from the PCR reads using MiXCR. Here the sample spans tens of thousands of clones, around 21% being singletons. Sequencing was performed on blood. Receptors originate from a female donor with papillary thyroid cancer or a benign thyroid nodule (not recorded which). Some clones in this sample may be carry-over from other donors' samples.

The chain combines TRBV11-2 with TRBJ2-7; possible D gene TRBD1, 5 bases. V dropped 1 base and J dropped 3 bases, with 7 bases sitting between them. In germline, CDR1 is SGHAT, CDR2 FQNNGV. CDR3 size: 13 residues. DNA for the CDR3: TGTGCCAGCAGCTTAGCTCAGGGCTACGAGCAGTACTTC. Translating it yields CASSLAQGYEQYF.

Many counts were recorded for this clone. This chain connects TRBV4-3 to TRBJ2-7; TRBD2 aligns across 10 bases. CDR1 and CDR2 (germline): LGHNA, YSLEER. J gave up 5 bases and V 0 bases, and 4 bases lay outside the gene matches. The CDR3 contains 15 residues. The CDR3 region has the DNA TGCGCCAGCAGCCAAGAGGGGACTAGCGACCACGAGCAGTACTTC. Residues: CASSQEGTSDHEQYF.

Ten or more counts support this clone. This chain links TRBV5-4 with TRBJ2-2; D might be TRBD1 or TRBD2, each matching 5 bases. The V and J ends lost 5 bases and 1 base respectively, with 12 bases between them. CDR1 is SGHNT, CDR2 YYREEE, per germline (reference sequence). CDR3 length: 15 residues. DNA of the CDR3: TGTGCCAGCAGTAGGGACCGGGGGAACACCGGGGAGCTGTTTTTT. Protein sequence: CASSRDRGNTGELFF.

V is TRBV20-1 and J is TRBJ1-5; D remains ambiguous. The germline gives CDR1 DFQATT, CDR2 SNEGSKA (reference sequence). The CDR3 totals 11 residues. V was pared by 4 bases and J by 1 base, with 2 bases between. CDR3 DNA: TGCAGTGCTACCAGCAATCAGCCCCAGCATTTT. It encodes CSATSNQPQHF.

The chain combines TRBV12-3 or TRBV12-4 with TRBJ1-5; no reliable D call. The V end lost 7 bases, the J end lost 0 bases, and 16 bases lay between the germline ends. The CDR3 sequence is 16 residues long. CDR3 amino acids: CASILGYCYSNQPQHF. The CDR3 nucleotides are TGTGCCAGCATCTTAGGGTACTGTTATAGCAATCAGCCCCAGCATTTT.

This clone was seen a few times. The genes are TRBV6-2 or TRBV6-3 and TRBJ1-2; 12 nucleotides agree with TRBD1. Germline V CDR1 and CDR2: MNHEY, SVGEGT. The trim removed 5 bases at V and 0 bases at J, leaving 7 bases unmatched. CDR3 length: 17 residues. The CDR3 nucleotides read TGTGCCAGCAGTGGCCGGGACAGGGGGCTGTCTAACTATGGCTACACCTTC. It translates to CASSGRDRGLSNYGYTF.

By its share, this clone is medium-sized. The chain joins TRBV6-5 to TRBJ2-7; D not certain. CDR3 length: 14 amino acids. Per germline, CDR1 MNHEY and CDR2 SVGAGI. V dropped 0 bases and J dropped 1 base, with 7 bases sitting between them. The CDR3 DNA is TGTGCCAGCAGTTACTCAGGGCTTTCCTACGAGCAGTACTTC. It specifies CASSYSGLSYEQYF.

Relative to its sample, this clone is medium-sized (0.01 to 0.1%). This chain connects TRBV4-3 to TRBJ1-6, with 7 bases that match TRBD1. V trimming: 0 bases; J trimming: 8 bases; junction bases outside the gene matches: 4. The CDR3 spans 15 residues. CDR1 is LGHNA, CDR2 YSLEER, per germline. The CDR3 sequence is CASSQEYRGDSPLHF. CDR3 bases: TGCGCCAGCAGCCAAGAATACAGGGGAGATTCACCCCTCCACTTT.

This chain uses TRBV11-3 with TRBJ2-1; D assignment may be TRBD1 or TRBD2 (5 bases each). V was pared by 5 bases and J by 14 bases, with 13 bases between. The CDR3 consists of 11 residues. Germline CDR1 reads SGHNT; CDR2 reads YENEEA. CDR3 amino acids: CASSDRGEKFF. The CDR3, as DNA: TGTGCCAGCAGCGATCGGGGCGAGAAGTTCTTC.

At least ten counts were recorded for this clone. The CDR3 sequence is CASSLSGTGLPSGANVLTF. CDR3 sequence (DNA): TGTGCCAGCAGTTTATCCGGGACAGGGCTCCCTTCTGGGGCCAACGTCCTGACTTTC. The genes are TRBV27 and TRBJ2-6; TRBD1 matches 9 bases. Germline assignment: CDR1 MNHEY and CDR2 SMNVEV (reference sequence). V shed 0 bases and J 1 base; nucleotides not matched to a gene: 7. CDR3 size: 19 residues.

CDR3 in amino acids: CASSTSGQLGEKLFF. DNA for the CDR3: TGTGCCAGCAGCACCTCAGGGCAATTAGGGGAAAAACTGTTTTTT. J is TRBJ1-4 and V is TRBV9; D is possibly TRBD1 (5 bases). Trimming removed 4 bases from V and 8 bases from J, with 18 bases in between. This CDR3 has 15 amino acids. The germline gives CDR1 SGDLS, CDR2 YYNGEE. The full variable domain, completed using reference TRBV9 and TRBJ1-4, is DSGVTQTPKHLITATGQRVTLRCSPRSGDLSVYWYQQSLDQGLQFLIQYYNGEERAKGNILERFSAQQFPDLHSELNLSSLELGDSALYFCASSTSGQLGEKLFFGSGTQLSVL.

This clone has a count of ten or more. J is TRBJ2-7 and V is TRBV14; D may be TRBD1 (6 bases). The ends were cut back, 5 bases at V and 3 bases at J, with 14 bases in the middle. The CDR3 contains 14 residues. Germline CDR1 reads SGHDN; CDR2 reads FVKESK. The CDR3 DNA is TGTGCCAGCAGCGCAGCAACAGGGTACTACGAGCAGTACTTC. This gives the protein CASSAATGYYEQYF.

In this sample, this clone turned up many times. The genes are TRBV6-5 and TRBJ1-4; 7 positions agree with TRBD1. Trimming cost V 3 bases and J 2 bases; bases outside gene matches: 3. CDR3 length: 15 residues. CDR1 and CDR2 from the germline V gene are MNHEY and SVGAGI. DNA for the CDR3: TGTGCCAGCAGTTATGCCAGGGGGACTAATGAAAAACTGTTTTTT. Protein product: CASSYARGTNEKLFF.

This clone was found many times. The chain links TRBV28 to TRBJ1-2, with TRBD1 matching 7 bases. The CDR3 has 13 residues. Germline assignment: CDR1 MDHEN and CDR2 SYDVKM. The trim removed 5 bases at V and 5 bases at J, leaving 5 bases unmatched. CDR3 sequence (DNA): TGTGCCAGCAGTCCGGGGGACAGTTATGGCTACACCTTC. Translating gives CASSPGDSYGYTF.

About this clone: Lacking the conserved final phenylalanine or tryptophan, this CDR3 likely reflects a read error. J is TRBJ1-2 and V is TRBV2; D may be TRBD1 (5 bases). CDR1 is SNHLY, CDR2 FYNNEI, per germline. This CDR3 comprises 11 residues. The CDR3 DNA reads TGTGCAAGCAGGGAGACAGTAGGCTACACCTTA. Its protein is CASRETVGYTL.

The sample holds many counts of this clone. This chain links TRBV20-1 with TRBJ2-2; D call uncertain. Looked up from germline, CDR1 is DFQATT and CDR2 is SNEGSKA (reference sequence). Trimming shortened V by 1 base and J by 8 bases, and 11 bases separated the two germline ends. The CDR3 consists of 13 residues. CDR3 in amino acids: CSARGSHHGELFF. DNA for the CDR3: TGCAGTGCTAGAGGAAGCCACCATGGGGAGCTGTTTTTT.

This clone was found many times. This may be a read error, as it is one base from a much larger clone. The chain links TRBV7-2 to TRBJ1-2; D gene unclear. The CDR3 consists of 11 residues. Per the germline V gene, CDR1 is SGHTA and CDR2 is FQGNSA. CDR3 in amino acids: CASSFDYGYAF. CDR3 coding DNA: TGTGCCAGCAGCTTTGACTATGGCTACGCCTTC.

The table lists this clone with many counts. The rearrangement uses TRBV5-6 and TRBJ1-6; the D is unclear. Germline lookup yields CDR1 SGHDT and CDR2 YYEEEE. The length of the CDR3 is 14 residues. With 0 bases removed from V and 7 bases from J, the gap between germline ends came to 8 bases. This CDR3 reads CASSLGPGNSPLHF. The CDR3 region has the DNA TGTGCCAGCAGCTTGGGGCCTGGGAATTCACCCCTCCACTTT.

The sample holds a few counts of this clone. A much bigger clone sits one base away, suggesting this may be a read error. The chain uses TRBV20-1 and TRBJ2-7; D is unclear. V was cut by 3 bases and J by 6 bases, with 18 bases left in between. This CDR3 is 14 amino acids long. In germline, CDR1 is DFQATT, CDR2 SNEGSKA (reference sequence). The CDR3 DNA sequence: TGCAGTGCTAGCTTAGGTGCAGGACCCGTCGAGCAGTACTTC. Amino acids: CSASLGAGPVEQYF.

This clone was observed many times. The chain has TRBV14 and TRBJ2-7; D not resolved. Per the germline V gene, CDR1 is SGHDN and CDR2 is FVKESK. V lost 4 bases, J lost 0 bases, and 7 bases lay in between. The length of the CDR3 is 13 residues. The CDR3: CASSLQISYEQYF. CDR3 coding DNA: TGTGCCAGCAGCCTGCAGATCTCCTACGAGCAGTACTTC.

This clone was recorded many times. The chain uses TRBV28 and TRBJ2-5; possibly TRBD2 for D (5 bases). Germline CDR1 is MDHEN and CDR2 is SYDVKM. The CDR3 loop spans 15 amino acids. The germline V and J ends were trimmed by 3 bases and 5 bases, with 16 bases remaining between them. Here the CDR3 reads CASSFGTSWRETQYF. CDR3 DNA: TGTGCCAGCAGTTTCGGAACCAGTTGGAGGGAGACCCAGTACTTC.

The chain is built from TRBV30 and TRBJ2-6; the D is unclear. The CDR3 spans 16 residues. Germline V CDR1 and CDR2: GTSNPN, SVGIG (reference sequence). Trimming removed 1 base from V and 0 bases from J, with 10 bases in between. This CDR3 reads CAWSEIEVSGANVLTF. The CDR3, as DNA: TGTGCCTGGAGTGAGATAGAGGTCTCTGGGGCCAACGTCCTGACTTTC. The variable domain in full, completed from reference TRBV30 and TRBJ2-6, reads SQTIHQWPATLVQPVGSPLSLECTVEGTSNPNLYWYRQAAGRGLQLLFYSVGIGQISSEVPQNLSASRPQDRQFILSSKKLLLSDSGFYLCAWSEIEVSGANVLTFGAGSRLTVL.

This clone was recorded many times. The chain combines TRBV7-3 with TRBJ2-7, with 9 bases aligning to TRBD2. Germline CDR1 and CDR2: SGHTA and FQGTGA. Trimming cost V 0 bases and J 7 bases; bases outside gene matches: 4. The CDR3 length is 14 residues. CDR3 in amino acids: CASSLTSGSGEQYF. The CDR3 DNA is TGTGCCAGCAGCTTAACTAGCGGGAGTGGGGAGCAGTACTTC.

The chain recombines TRBV11-1 with TRBJ2-3, with TRBD2 identical over 12 bases. Per the germline V gene, CDR1 is SGHAT and CDR2 is FQDESV (reference sequence). V trimming: 5 bases; J trimming: 6 bases; junction bases outside the gene matches: 15. This CDR3 is built from 18 residues. CDR3 sequence (DNA): TGTGCCAGCAGCAGTAGCCTCGGCCTAGCGGGAGGGAAGGATACGCAGTATTTT. Translating gives CASSSSLGLAGGKDTQYF. Based on the CDR3 plus reference TRBV11-1 and TRBJ2-3, the full variable domain is EAEVAQSPRYKITEKSQAVAFWCDPISGHATLYWYRQILGQGPELLVQFQDESVVDDSQLPKDRFSAERLKGVDSTLKIQPAELGDSAMYLCASSSSLGLAGGKDTQYFGPGTRLTVL.

The sample holds many counts of this clone. The V call is TRBV19, the J call TRBJ1-1; perhaps TRBD1 as D (5 bases). The germline V and J ends were trimmed by 1 base and 3 bases, with 21 bases remaining between them. The CDR3 length is 18 residues. Per germline, CDR1 LNHDA and CDR2 SQIVND (reference sequence). This CDR3 is CASSIVSAGKEEDTEAFF. In DNA form, the CDR3 reads TGTGCCAGTAGTATAGTTTCCGCAGGGAAGGAGGAGGACACTGAAGCTTTCTTT.

This clone is labeled as medium-sized. The chain couples TRBV12-3 or TRBV12-4 to TRBJ1-1; 8 positions match TRBD1. The V segment lost 5 bases and the J segment 8 bases; nucleotides outside the gene matches: 10. The CDR3 is 14 residues long. The CDR3, as DNA: TGTGCCAGCAGTACAGGGGGAGTTTCGGGGGAAGCTTTCTTT. Amino acids: CASSTGGVSGEAFF.

This clone was counted ten times or more. The chain employs TRBV4-2 and TRBJ2-1, with D possibly TRBD2 on 7 matching bases. This CDR3 is built from 16 residues. CDR1 and CDR2 (germline): LGHNA, YNFKEQ. The ends were cut back, 0 bases at V and 8 bases at J, with 17 bases in the middle. The CDR3 loop reads CASSQDGRGLGDEQFF. Written as DNA, the CDR3 is TGTGCCAGCAGCCAAGATGGGCGGGGGCTTGGAGATGAGCAGTTCTTC.

The chain joins TRBV30 to TRBJ2-1, with TRBD2 identical over 13 bases. The V gene end was trimmed by 8 bases and the J gene end by 7 bases; junction bases not matched to a gene: 11. The CDR3 is 15 amino acids. Germline V gene lookup returns CDR1 GTSNPN and CDR2 SVGIG (reference sequence). CDR3 bases: TGTGCCGCAGCCCGACTAGCGGGAGGAGTGAATGAGCAGTTCTTC. This sequence encodes CAAARLAGGVNEQFF.